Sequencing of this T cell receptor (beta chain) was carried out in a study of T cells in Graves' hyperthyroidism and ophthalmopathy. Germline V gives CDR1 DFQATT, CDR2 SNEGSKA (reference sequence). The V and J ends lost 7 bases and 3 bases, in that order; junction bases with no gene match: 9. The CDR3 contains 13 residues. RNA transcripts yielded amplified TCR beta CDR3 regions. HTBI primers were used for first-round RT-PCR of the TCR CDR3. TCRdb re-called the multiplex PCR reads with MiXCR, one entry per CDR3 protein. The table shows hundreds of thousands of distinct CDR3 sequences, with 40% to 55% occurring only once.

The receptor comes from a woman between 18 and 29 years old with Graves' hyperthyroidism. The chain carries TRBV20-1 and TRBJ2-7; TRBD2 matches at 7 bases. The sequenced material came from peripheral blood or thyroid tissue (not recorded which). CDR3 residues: CSVRSGRDYEQYF. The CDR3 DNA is TGCAGTGTTCGTAGCGGGCGGGACTACGAGCAGTACTTC.